The 25 T cell receptor beta chains below come from one sample, sequenced in a study of T cells in localized non-small cell lung cancer. Produced via immunoSEQ multiplex PCR; TCRdb's table is partial and in-frame only. The sample holds 3,000 or so clones, around 33% seen once. The material sequenced was normal lung tissue next to the tumor, taken before any cancer treatment. Receptors were obtained from a male donor aged 60 or over with stage I squamous cell lung carcinoma.

This chain uses TRBV19 with TRBJ1-1; D possibly corresponds to TRBD1 (5 bases). Germline CDR1 reads LNHDA; CDR2 reads SQIVND (reference sequence). There are 13 residues in the CDR3. Trimming left V 5 bases short and J 1 base short, with 8 bases between. Here the CDR3 reads CASSRGENTEAFF. As DNA, the CDR3 is TGTGCCAGTAGTCGAGGGGAGAACACTGAAGCTTTCTTT.

This clone has more than one count but fewer than ten. The CDR3 DNA is TGTGCCAGCAGCTTAGGCGGGGGGGTGGTCGATACGCAGTATTTT. Protein product: CASSLGGGVVDTQYF. The rearrangement joins TRBV11-3 to TRBJ2-3; TRBD2 matches 9 bases. V was clipped by 1 base and J by 6 bases; unmatched bases: 5. CDR1 is SGHNT and CDR2 is YENEEA in the germline V gene. CDR3 size: 15 residues.

The table lists this clone with a few counts. J is TRBJ2-6 and V is TRBV12-5; 7 nucleotides align to TRBD1. The CDR3 is made up of 15 amino acids. CDR1 and CDR2 from the germline V gene are LGHNT and FRNRAP. Germline trimming cut 6 bases from V and 0 bases from J; bases unmatched to any gene: 2. CDR3 region: CASGAGGSGANVLTF. As DNA, the CDR3 is TGTGCTAGTGGAGCAGGGGGCTCTGGGGCCAACGTCCTGACTTTC.

The genes are TRBV14 and TRBJ1-5, with no clear D. Germline CDR1 and CDR2: SGHDN and FVKESK. The CDR3 is made up of 13 amino acids. V was cut by 1 base and J by 6 bases, with 7 bases left in between. CDR3 amino acids: CASSQALGQPQHF. In nucleotides, the CDR3 is TGTGCCAGCAGCCAAGCCTTGGGTCAGCCCCAGCATTTT.

The V gene is TRBV6-8, the J gene TRBJ1-2, with D unresolved. The V gene lost 4 bases and the J gene lost 7 bases, with 13 bases spanning the gap. This CDR3 comprises 13 residues. Germline lookup yields CDR1 MNHGY and CDR2 SAAAGT. In DNA form, the CDR3 reads TGTGCCAGCAGTTCGTTAGGATTTGGTGGCTACACCTTC. Its translation: CASSSLGFGGYTF.

This clone rates as medium-sized. This chain links TRBV18 with TRBJ1-6; a possible D gene is TRBD1 (6 bases). The germline CDR1 and CDR2 sequences are KGHSH and LQKENI. There are 15 residues in the CDR3. The V end was cut by 3 bases, the J end by 5 bases, with 11 bases between. The CDR3, as DNA: TGTGCCAGCTCACCGGCTCAGGGGCATAATTCACCCCTCCACTTT. Protein product: CASSPAQGHNSPLHF.

In this sample, this clone turned up a few times. The chain is built from TRBV6-8 and TRBJ2-2, with TRBD1 matching 9 bases. The CDR3 is 15 residues long. Trimming at V came to 6 bases and at J to 4 bases, leaving 6 bases not matched to a gene. Germline V CDR1 and CDR2: MNHGY, SAAAGT. The chain's CDR3 is CASRTGGIGTGELFF. In DNA form, the CDR3 reads TGTGCCAGCAGGACAGGGGGTATCGGCACCGGGGAGCTGTTTTTT.

This clone is medium-sized within its sample. This chain uses TRBV28 with TRBJ2-3; 10 bases are shared with TRBD2. The germline gives CDR1 MDHEN, CDR2 SYDVKM. There are 15 residues in the CDR3. V lost 11 bases, J lost 2 bases, and 10 bases stayed unmatched. CDR3 residues: CAVQRAGGITDTQYF. The CDR3 bases are TGTGCCGTCCAAAGAGCGGGGGGGATCACAGATACGCAGTATTTT.

The rearrangement uses TRBV19 and TRBJ1-4; 7 bases are a match to TRBD1. The germline V gene encodes CDR1 LNHDA and CDR2 SQIVND (reference sequence). Trimming took 7 bases from V and 7 from J; bases not matched to a gene: 6. The length of the CDR3 is 13 residues. The CDR3 protein is CASTRGQAEKLFF. CDR3 in DNA: TGTGCCAGTACTAGGGGGCAGGCTGAAAAACTGTTTTTT.

V usage is TRBV18 and J usage is TRBJ2-7, with TRBD1 matching 10 bases. Germline loops: CDR1 KGHSH, CDR2 LQKENI. V shed 4 bases, J shed 6 bases, and the junction held 12 bases outside the gene matches. The CDR3 has 16 amino acids. The CDR3 region has the DNA TGTGCCAGCTCACAAGGGACAGGGGCTTCGGGCGGCGAGCAGTACTTC. Its translation: CASSQGTGASGGEQYF.

This clone was seen a few times. This chain links TRBV30 with TRBJ1-2; D unresolved. The germline V gene encodes CDR1 GTSNPN and CDR2 SVGIG (reference sequence). V was shortened by 0 bases and J by 4 bases, with 12 bases between the two germline ends. The CDR3 contains 14 residues. DNA for the CDR3: TGTGCCTGGAGTGTAGGCATCGCGGGCTATGGCTACACCTTC. Amino acids: CAWSVGIAGYGYTF.

This clone is classed as medium-sized. The rearrangement links TRBV14 to TRBJ2-7; a possible D gene is TRBD2 (6 bases). V shed 4 bases and J shed 5 bases, with 15 bases lying between them. Germline values: CDR1 SGHDN, CDR2 FVKESK. This CDR3 contains 14 residues. The CDR3 reads CASSPLEGRNEQYF. CDR3 nucleotides: TGTGCCAGCAGCCCCCTCGAGGGGAGGAACGAGCAGTACTTC.

The V and J genes are TRBV14 and TRBJ1-1; D is uncertain. CDR3 size: 13 residues. Trimming took 4 bases from V and 0 from J, leaving 6 bases between them. The germline CDR1 and CDR2 sequences are SGHDN and FVKESK. The CDR3 region has the DNA TGTGCCAGCAGCCCAACAGTGAACACTGAAGCTTTCTTT. It translates to CASSPTVNTEAFF.

This chain joins TRBV28 and TRBJ2-5; TRBD1 agrees at 11 bases. The CDR3 consists of 16 residues. Germline V gene sequence: CDR1 MDHEN, CDR2 SYDVKM. V gave up 4 bases and J gave up 1 base; unmatched junction bases: 5. The CDR3: CASSYGQGATQETQYF. CDR3 sequence (DNA): TGTGCCAGCAGTTACGGACAGGGGGCCACCCAAGAGACCCAGTACTTC.

The chain joins TRBV19 to TRBJ1-1; 9 nucleotides match TRBD1. Germline lookup yields CDR1 LNHDA and CDR2 SQIVND (reference sequence). The ends lost 5 bases at V and 4 bases at J; junction bases unmatched: 11. CDR3 length: 16 amino acids. Here the CDR3 reads CASSAQGAVWPTEAFF. The CDR3 nucleotides read TGTGCCAGTAGTGCACAGGGGGCGGTTTGGCCCACTGAAGCTTTCTTT.

The sample holds a few counts of this clone. The chain recombines TRBV6-8 with TRBJ2-1; the match to TRBD2 covers 8 bases. Per the germline V gene, CDR1 is MNHGY and CDR2 is SAAAGT. V was pared by 6 bases and J by 5 bases, with 6 bases of the junction left unmatched. This CDR3 contains 14 residues. CDR3: CASSRPGGDNEQFF. The CDR3 DNA is TGTGCCAGCAGCCGACCCGGGGGGGACAATGAGCAGTTCTTC.

This sequence joins TRBV10-2 and TRBJ2-3; the match to TRBD2 covers 8 bases. V dropped 8 bases and J dropped 1; count of bases not matched to a gene: 5. Germline V gene sequence: CDR1 WSHSY, CDR2 SAAADI. The CDR3 sequence is 14 residues long. CDR3 coding DNA: TGCGCCAGCCTCGGGGGGGATGGCACAGATACGCAGTATTTT. Protein sequence: CASLGGDGTDTQYF.

The J gene is TRBJ2-7, the V gene TRBV6-8; D ambiguous. This CDR3 is 15 amino acids long. The V end lost 1 base, the J end lost 0 bases, and 10 bases lay between the germline ends. Germline V gives CDR1 MNHGY, CDR2 SAAAGT. The CDR3 DNA reads as TGTGCCAGCAGTTACTTAGGCGTTCCCTCCTACGAGCAGTACTTC. As protein: CASSYLGVPSYEQYF.

This clone was observed a handful of times. V gene TRBV9 combines with J gene TRBJ2-1, with 8 bases lining up with TRBD1. Trimming cost V 4 bases and J 3 bases; bases outside gene matches: 3. Germline assignment: CDR1 SGDLS and CDR2 YYNGEE. CDR3 length: 14 residues. CDR3 protein: CASSPGGSYNEQFF. In DNA form, the CDR3 reads TGTGCCAGCAGCCCAGGGGGCAGCTACAATGAGCAGTTCTTC.

The chain is built from TRBV29-1 and TRBJ2-1, with 11 bases identical to TRBD2. J gave up 4 bases and V 6 bases, and 8 bases lay outside the gene matches. The CDR3 has 15 residues. Germline lookup yields CDR1 SQVTM and CDR2 ANQGSEA. The CDR3 reads CSVDTSGGSYNEQFF. In nucleotides, the CDR3 is TGCAGCGTGGACACTAGCGGGGGTTCTTACAATGAGCAGTTCTTC.

In DNA form, the CDR3 reads TGTGCCAGCAGCCAAGGGTCGCCAGGACAGCCCCAGCATTTT. It translates to CASSQGSPGQPQHF. This rearrangement joins TRBV16 to TRBJ1-5; no definite D call. From germline, CDR1 is KGHSY and CDR2 FQNENV. V was clipped by 2 bases and J by 7 bases, with 12 bases between them. The CDR3 totals 14 residues. The whole variable domain, remainder taken from reference TRBV16 and TRBJ1-5, is GEEVAQTPKHLVRGEGQKAKLYCAPIKGHSYVFWYQQVLKNEFKFLISFQNENVFDETGMPKERFSAKCLPNSPCSLEIQATKLEDSAVYFCASSQGSPGQPQHFGDGTRLSIL.

The rearrangement links TRBV19 to TRBJ1-3; TRBD1 matches at 7 bases. Germline V CDR1 and CDR2: LNHDA, SQIVND (reference sequence). J gave up 2 bases and V 6 bases, and 4 bases lay outside the gene matches. The CDR3 totals 14 residues. CDR3 protein: CASSKTGAGNTIYF. The DNA of the CDR3 is TGTGCCAGTAGCAAAACAGGGGCTGGAAACACCATATATTTT.

The sample holds a few counts of this clone. The CDR3 protein is CASRFTSGGITDTQYF. Written as DNA, the CDR3 is TGTGCCAGCAGATTTACTAGCGGGGGGATCACAGATACGCAGTATTTT. The chain is built from TRBV6-8 and TRBJ2-3, with 12 bases matching TRBD2. The CDR3 covers 16 residues. Trimming cost V 6 bases and J 2 bases; bases outside gene matches: 6. CDR1 and CDR2 from the germline V gene are MNHGY and SAAAGT.

The chain has TRBV5-1 and TRBJ2-3, with 11 nucleotides matching TRBD2. This CDR3 spans 18 amino acids. Germline trimming cut 0 bases from V and 1 base from J; bases unmatched to any gene: 7. Germline V gene lookup returns CDR1 SGHRS and CDR2 YFSETQ. The CDR3 loop reads CASSLVIVLAGGTDTQYF. CDR3 DNA sequence: TGCGCCAGCAGCTTGGTAATAGTACTAGCGGGGGGCACAGATACGCAGTATTTT.

This clone is termed medium-sized (0.01 to 0.1%). V usage is TRBV28 and J usage is TRBJ2-6, with no clear D. CDR1 and CDR2 (germline): MDHEN, SYDVKM. The CDR3 is made up of 16 amino acids. With 10 bases removed from V and 0 bases from J, the gap between germline ends came to 16 bases. CDR3 bases: TGTGCCACTCGACGCCCCCCCGCCTCTGGGGCCAACGTCCTGACTTTC. Translation gives CATRRPPASGANVLTF. Based on the CDR3 plus reference TRBV28 and TRBJ2-6, the full variable domain is DVKVTQSSRYLVKRTGEKVFLECVQDMDHENMFWYRQDPGLGLRLIYFSYDVKMKEKGDIPEGYSVSREKKERFSLILESASTNQTSMYLCATRRPPASGANVLTFGAGSRLTVL.